These 22 T cell receptor beta chains were sequenced from one sample in a study of T cell clones after liver transplantation (dated by TCRdb to the late 2010s). Libraries were prepared through the immunoSEQ multiplex PCR assay. TCRdb retrieved this table from immuneACCESS and kept in-frame rearrangements only. Not all clones are present; in checked studies, unresolved V genes account for under half, and no reason is known for the remainder. This sample has about 100,000 clones in its table, and 82% of those were observed once. Of the sample, about 0.89% is held by the ten largest clones. The time point label, as the study defines it: pre-transplant. The material sequenced was CD4+ T cells from blood, taken before liver transplant. Receptors originate from a human donor who received a liver transplant.

This clone was found once. V gene TRBV28 combines with J gene TRBJ2-5, with 9 bases matching TRBD1. The V segment lost 2 bases and the J segment 7 bases; nucleotides outside the gene matches: 5. The germline V gene has CDR1 MDHEN and CDR2 SYDVKM. CDR3 size: 14 residues. CDR3: CASSLNRGLGTQYF. The CDR3 coding sequence is TGTGCCAGCAGTTTAAACAGGGGGCTGGGGACCCAGTACTTC.

The V gene is TRBV21-1, the J gene TRBJ2-6; the table assigns TRBD2, which was not confirmed against the DNA. TRBV21-1 is shown as a pseudogene. The CDR3 contains 15 residues. CDR3 residues: CASSTHSSGANVLTF. CDR3 in DNA: TGTGCCAGCAGCACCCACTCCTCTGGGGCCAACGTCCTGACTTTC.

This chain links TRBV5-6 with TRBJ1-1; 8 bases line up with TRBD1. CDR1 and CDR2 (germline): SGHDT, YYEEEE. Trimming at V came to 2 bases and at J to 11 bases, leaving 5 bases not matched to a gene. The CDR3 has 12 amino acids. The CDR3 loop is CASSFPQGVAFF. In nucleotides, the CDR3 is TGTGCCAGCAGCTTTCCACAGGGGGTCGCTTTCTTT.

V and J are TRBV4-3 and TRBJ1-1, with 9 bases aligning to TRBD1. In germline, CDR1 is LGHNA, CDR2 YSLEER. This CDR3 contains 15 residues. V lost 0 bases, J lost 3 bases, and 2 bases stayed unmatched. CDR3 protein: CASSQETGGYTEAFF. CDR3 nucleotide sequence: TGCGCCAGCAGCCAAGAAACAGGGGGCTACACTGAAGCTTTCTTT.

V gene TRBV23-1 combines with J gene TRBJ1-1; D is unclear. TRBV23-1 is recorded as an ORF, its role being uncertain. CDR3 size: 14 residues. The V gene lost 3 bases and the J gene lost 1 base, with 9 bases spanning the gap. DNA for the CDR3: TGCGCCAGCAGTCATTACAGTGGGAACACTGAAGCTTTCTTT. Its translation is CASSHYSGNTEAFF.

Only a few counts were recorded for this clone. V gene TRBV29-1 combines with J gene TRBJ2-7; perhaps TRBD2 as D (6 bases). Trimming took 4 bases from V and 3 from J, leaving 10 bases between them. The germline CDR1 and CDR2 sequences are SQVTM and ANQGSEA. This CDR3 is 12 amino acids long. The CDR3 DNA is TGCAGCGTTGGGGAGGCAGTCTACGAGCAGTACTTC. This sequence encodes CSVGEAVYEQYF.

This clone was observed a handful of times. The chain combines TRBV14 with TRBJ1-3; D gene ambiguous. V shed 2 bases and J shed 0 bases, with 11 bases lying between them. Germline lookup yields CDR1 SGHDN and CDR2 FVKESK. This CDR3 has 16 residues. CDR3 residues: CASSQLGPGSGNTIYF. CDR3 coding DNA: TGTGCCAGCAGCCAACTGGGCCCGGGCTCTGGAAACACCATATATTTT.

This chain connects TRBV18 to TRBJ2-5, with D hard to call. CDR1 is KGHSH and CDR2 is LQKENI in the germline V gene. The CDR3 totals 20 residues. V lost 3 bases, J lost 3 bases, and 29 bases lay in between. The CDR3 DNA is TGTGCCAGCTCACCTCAAGGTGTGGAACGGACCTTAGCCTTTGAAGAGACCCAGTACTTC. Protein: CASSPQGVERTLAFEETQYF.

The chain has TRBV27 and TRBJ2-5, with D perhaps assigned TRBD1 or TRBD2 (5 bases each). The germline V gene encodes CDR1 MNHEY and CDR2 SMNVEV (reference sequence). V was clipped by 5 bases and J by 2 bases, with 18 bases between them. The CDR3 runs to 16 residues. The CDR3 bases are TGTGCCAGCAGTCCCGGGACGGGTTATTTACAAGAGACCCAGTACTTC. Translation gives CASSPGTGYLQETQYF.

The chain combines TRBV10-1 with TRBJ2-5, with 7 bases aligning to TRBD1. There are 13 residues in the CDR3. V dropped 4 bases and J dropped 1; count of bases not matched to a gene: 0. The germline gives CDR1 WNHNN, CDR2 SYGVQD (reference sequence). CDR3 DNA: TGCGCCAGCAGTGGGACAGGCCAAGAGACCCAGTACTTC. Amino acids: CASSGTGQETQYF.

The CDR3 coding sequence is TGTGCCAGCAGTTACGGGGGGGGAAGCTCCTACAATGAGCAGTTCTTC. As protein: CASSYGGGSSYNEQFF. This chain links TRBV6-5 with TRBJ2-1; 7 nucleotides agree with TRBD2. The germline CDR1 and CDR2 sequences are MNHEY and SVGAGI. V lost 2 bases to trimming and J lost 0 bases; unmatched junction nucleotides: 4. The CDR3 is made up of 16 amino acids.

This clone was counted a few times. This rearrangement joins TRBV18 to TRBJ1-1; D uncertain. This CDR3 has 15 amino acids. CDR1 is KGHSH, CDR2 LQKENI, per germline. Trimming left V 3 bases short and J 5 bases short, with 16 bases between. Here the CDR3 DNA reads TGTGCCAGCTCACCCTCCTCCGGGTTCGCTACTGAAGCTTTCTTT. Translated: CASSPSSGFATEAFF.

The chain recombines TRBV6-6 with TRBJ2-3; D ambiguous. Germline-derived CDR1 and CDR2 are MNHNY and SVGAGI (reference sequence). The CDR3 runs 13 residues. Trimming stripped 7 bases from V and 2 bases from J, with 10 bases between. Here the CDR3 reads CASKGRLTDTQYF. CDR3 nucleotides: TGTGCCAGCAAGGGAAGACTCACAGATACGCAGTATTTT.

The genes are TRBV27 and TRBJ1-5; no reliable D call. The CDR3 spans 15 residues. Trimming removed 1 base at V and 2 bases at J, with 9 bases between. The germline V gene encodes CDR1 MNHEY and CDR2 SMNVEV (reference sequence). The CDR3 region is CASSLLTGGNQPQHF. DNA of the CDR3: TGTGCCAGCAGTTTATTAACCGGGGGCAATCAGCCCCAGCATTTT.

This chain links TRBV18 with TRBJ2-7; TRBD1 or TRBD2 may be the D gene (6 bases each). CDR1 KGHSH and CDR2 LQKENI come from the germline V gene. The CDR3 contains 12 residues. V was shortened by 8 bases and J by 4 bases, with 12 bases between the two germline ends. CDR3 region: CASHGGGYEQYF. Here the CDR3 DNA reads TGTGCCAGCCATGGAGGGGGATACGAGCAGTACTTC.

V usage is TRBV6-5 and J usage is TRBJ1-2; possibly TRBD1 for D (6 bases). The CDR3 totals 15 residues. The V gene lost 0 bases and the J gene lost 7 bases, with 15 bases spanning the gap. Germline-derived CDR1 and CDR2 are MNHEY and SVGAGI. The CDR3 loop is CASSYSGRGQGGYTF. CDR3 coding DNA: TGTGCCAGCAGTTACTCGGGCAGGGGCCAGGGTGGCTACACCTTC.

The chain carries TRBV5-1 and TRBJ2-3, with 8 bases identical to TRBD2. The CDR3 spans 14 residues. J gave up 3 bases and V 2 bases, and 2 bases lay outside the gene matches. Germline V gene lookup returns CDR1 SGHRS and CDR2 YFSETQ. The CDR3 sequence is CASSLLAETDTQYF. The CDR3 region has the DNA TGCGCCAGCAGCTTACTAGCGGAGACAGATACGCAGTATTTT.

The V gene is TRBV6-1, the J gene TRBJ2-3; perhaps TRBD1 as D (5 bases). Germline V gives CDR1 MNHNS, CDR2 SASEGT. The CDR3 runs to 14 residues. V lost 4 bases, J lost 6 bases, and 14 bases lay in between. CDR3 protein: CASSGQAGADTQYF. The CDR3 nucleotides read TGTGCCAGCAGTGGGCAGGCTGGGGCCGATACGCAGTATTTT.

This chain joins TRBV5-1 and TRBJ2-7; 14 bases map to TRBD2. Germline trimming cut 3 bases from V and 0 bases from J; bases unmatched to any gene: 5. Germline assignment: CDR1 SGHRS and CDR2 YFSETQ. The length of the CDR3 is 17 residues. The CDR3 loop is CASSSGLAGAISYEQYF. As DNA, the CDR3 is TGCGCCAGCAGCTCGGGACTAGCGGGAGCCATCTCCTACGAGCAGTACTTC.

The rearrangement uses TRBV30 and TRBJ2-6; D is ambiguous. CDR1 GTSNPN and CDR2 SVGIG come from the germline V gene (reference sequence). The V and J ends lost 2 bases and 1 base respectively, with 15 bases between them. The CDR3 totals 17 residues. The CDR3 here is CAWSRGRLRSGANVLTF. Here the CDR3 DNA reads TGTGCCTGGAGTCGTGGTAGGCTGAGGTCTGGGGCCAACGTCCTGACTTTC.

The gene calls are TRBV4-3 and TRBJ1-1; D remains ambiguous. Germline CDR1 and CDR2: LGHNA and YSLEER. The CDR3 contains 14 residues. Trimming removed 3 bases from V and 6 bases from J, with 14 bases in between. The CDR3 region has the DNA TGCGCCAGCAGCCATCAAGGGTCAAGCGCTGAAGCTTTCTTT. Translated: CASSHQGSSAEAFF.

V is TRBV27 and J is TRBJ1-5; no reliable D call. The germline V gene has CDR1 MNHEY and CDR2 SMNVEV (reference sequence). V lost 3 bases, J lost 6 bases, and 9 bases lay in between. CDR3 length: 13 residues. CDR3 protein: CASSFVGSQPQHF. CDR3 nucleotide sequence: TGTGCCAGCAGTTTTGTAGGGTCTCAGCCCCAGCATTTT.